What follows describes a single T cell receptor beta chain. Data came from immunoSEQ multiplex PCR; TCRdb stores just in-frame clones and leaves some out. The table lists 300,000 to 400,000 clones, about 89% of them singletons. This specimen belongs to a study of blood T cell repertoires in COVID-19. Turning to the study itself: Nucleic acid was either cDNA or gDNA, and it came from T cells, B-cell-depleted T cells, or PBMCs.

CDR1 is LNHDA, CDR2 SQIVND, per germline (reference sequence). The CDR3 extends over 14 amino acids. Unmatched junction bases numbered 9, after V lost 5 bases and J lost 6 bases. Seattle patient enrollment occurred during active infection, with longitudinal follow-up thereafter. Source material: peripheral blood. The sequence came from a woman in her 30s with COVID-19, enrolled during active disease. The chain uses TRBV19 and TRBJ1-2; TRBD1 agrees at 7 bases. Here the CDR3 DNA reads TGTGCCAGTAGTGGCGGGACAGATAGGAATGGCTACACCTTC. It codes for CASSGGTDRNGYTF.